This passage covers 32 T cell receptor beta chains from one sample sequenced in a study of T cell repertoires in cytomegalovirus infection. Their target antigens are unknown. A single record per CDR3 protein comes from TCRdb applying MiXCR to the reads. In the table there are approximately 1,000,000 distinct CDR3 sequences, 25% to 40% of which are singletons. The sample consisted of cultured CD8+ T cells from PBMCs, taken from culture after CMV antigen stimulation. The receptors were gathered from a human donor in good health (CMV status not recorded). Some clones in this sample may be carry-over from other donors' samples.

A word on this clonotype: Possible read error: a much larger clone is one base away. The V call is TRBV7-2, the J call TRBJ2-7, with 7 positions matching TRBD1. The germline V gene encodes CDR1 SGHTA and CDR2 FQGNSA. CDR3 length: 15 amino acids. V lost 5 bases, J lost 5 bases, and 12 bases stayed unmatched. The CDR3, as DNA: TGTGCCAGCAGCCTACTTAAAGGGGGCCGGAACGAGCAGTACTTC. Protein sequence: CASSLLKGGRNEQYF.

In this sample, this clonotype turned up a few times. This sequence joins TRBV20-1 and TRBJ1-5, with D tentatively TRBD1 (5 bases). Germline CDR1 reads DFQATT; CDR2 reads SNEGSKA (reference sequence). This CDR3 is 16 amino acids long. V was trimmed by 3 bases and J by 6 bases, leaving 21 bases between them. The chain's CDR3 is CSASTAIGQGSQPQHF. The DNA for the CDR3 is TGCAGTGCTAGTACGGCAATTGGGCAGGGCTCTCAGCCCCAGCATTTT.

V usage is TRBV2 and J usage is TRBJ1-6, with unresolved D. V was pared by 2 bases and J by 4 bases, with 15 bases between. Germline assignment: CDR1 SNHLY and CDR2 FYNNEI. The CDR3 extends over 17 amino acids. CDR3 protein: CASSEKGPGDYNSPLHF. CDR3 DNA sequence: TGTGCCAGCAGTGAAAAGGGTCCAGGAGATTATAATTCACCCCTCCACTTT.

V usage is TRBV7-6 and J usage is TRBJ1-1, with 10 bases fitting TRBD1. CDR1 is SGHVS and CDR2 is FNYEAQ in the germline V gene. CDR3 length: 19 amino acids. With V trimmed by 5 bases and J by 1 base, 16 bases remained unmatched. The chain's CDR3 is CASSLTIVQGQGKNTEAFF. The CDR3 DNA follows: TGTGCCAGCAGCCTCACGATCGTCCAGGGACAGGGGAAGAACACTGAAGCTTTCTTT.

The genes are TRBV19 and TRBJ2-6; no definite D call. Trimming removed 3 bases from V and 2 bases from J, with 11 bases in between. The V gene's germline CDR1 is LNHDA and CDR2 SQIVND (reference sequence). The CDR3 is 16 residues long. CDR3 DNA: TGTGCCAGTAGTATCGTGGAGATGACTGGGGCCAACGTCCTGACTTTC. It yields the protein CASSIVEMTGANVLTF.

Notes on this clonotype: At one end, the junction sequence differs from germline, possibly due to a read error. V and J are TRBV10-3 and TRBJ2-6; D not resolved. The CDR3 is 15 residues long. The germline V gene encodes CDR1 ENHRY and CDR2 SYGVKD. The CDR3 protein is CATSEWQDGANVLTF. The CDR3 bases are TGTGCCACCAGTGAGTGGCAAGATGGGGCCAACGTCCTGACTTTC.

This clonotype was recorded at least ten times. This chain connects TRBV7-2 to TRBJ1-2, with D uncertain. This CDR3 has 15 amino acids. V was cut by 7 bases and J by 4 bases, with 19 bases left in between. Germline values: CDR1 SGHTA, CDR2 FQGNSA. The CDR3: CASNTLPLVGYGYTF. CDR3 DNA sequence: TGTGCCAGCAACACCCTACCCCTGGTGGGCTATGGCTACACCTTC.

This clonotype has only a few counts. This chain joins TRBV20-1 and TRBJ2-5; no clear D gene. The CDR3 loop spans 16 amino acids. Germline V CDR1 and CDR2: DFQATT, SNEGSKA (reference sequence). The germline V and J ends were trimmed by 0 bases and 5 bases, with 19 bases remaining between them. In nucleotides, the CDR3 is TGCAGTGCTAGAGATTTGGCCAGCCCAATGGGGGAGACCCAGTACTTC. As protein: CSARDLASPMGETQYF.

This rearrangement joins TRBV7-2 to TRBJ2-1; weak D call: TRBD1 (5 bases). Trimming left V 5 bases short and J 1 base short, with 12 bases between. This CDR3 comprises 15 residues. The germline gives CDR1 SGHTA, CDR2 FQGNSA. CDR3 DNA: TGTGCCAGCAGCCCGACAGTTCTATCCTACAATGAGCAGTTCTTC. As protein: CASSPTVLSYNEQFF.

This clonotype was recorded a few times. This chain joins TRBV18 and TRBJ2-7, with 7 bases fitting TRBD1. The CDR3 runs to 16 residues. J lost 0 bases, V lost 3 bases, and 8 bases had no gene match. CDR1 and CDR2 (germline): KGHSH, LQKENI. In DNA, the CDR3 is TGTGCCAGCTCACCGGGCCGGGACAGCAGCTCCTACGAGCAGTACTTC. This sequence encodes CASSPGRDSSSYEQYF. The whole variable domain, filled in from reference TRBV18 and TRBJ2-7, reads NAGVMQNPRHLVRRRGQEARLRCSPMKGHSHVYWYRQLPEEGLKFMVYLQKENIIDESGMPKERFSAEFPKEGPSILRIQQVVRGDSAAYFCASSPGRDSSSYEQYFGPGTRLTVT.

This clonotype appeared a few times. The chain uses TRBV6-2 or TRBV6-3 and TRBJ2-1, with D perhaps given as TRBD1 or TRBD2 (5 bases each). The CDR3 consists of 16 residues. Trimming stripped 3 bases from V and 0 bases from J, with 12 bases between. Germline lookup yields CDR1 MNHEY and CDR2 SVGEGT. The CDR3 is CASSYRDESSYNEQFF. The CDR3 DNA sequence: TGTGCCAGCAGTTATAGGGACGAGAGCTCCTACAATGAGCAGTTCTTC.

This clonotype was seen more than once but under ten times. The chain is built from TRBV6-6 and TRBJ2-6; D may be TRBD1 (6 bases). Germline-derived CDR1 and CDR2 are MNHNY and SVGAGI (reference sequence). There are 18 residues in the CDR3. V lost 6 bases and J lost 3, with 21 bases in between. The CDR3 sequence: CASSVSQGALRGANVLTF. The CDR3 DNA sequence: TGTGCCAGCAGCGTATCACAGGGAGCCCTGCGTGGGGCCAACGTCCTGACTTTC.

The V gene is TRBV12-3 or TRBV12-4, the J gene TRBJ2-6, with 8 nucleotides matching TRBD1. The CDR3 runs to 17 residues. Unmatched junction bases numbered 3, after V lost 2 bases and J lost 0 bases. CDR3 nucleotides: TGTGCCAGCAGTTTACAGGGGGCGACCTCTGGGGCCAACGTCCTGACTTTC. It codes for CASSLQGATSGANVLTF.

This clonotype turned up a few times. The CDR3 is CASSPDPPGIENQPQHF. The CDR3 nucleotides read TGTGCCAGCTCACCAGATCCTCCAGGGATTGAGAATCAGCCCCAGCATTTT. This sequence joins TRBV18 and TRBJ1-5; D perhaps matches TRBD1 (5 bases). CDR3 length equals 17 residues. In germline, CDR1 is KGHSH, CDR2 LQKENI. V was trimmed by 2 bases and J by 4 bases, leaving 18 bases between them.

Of note for this clonotype: At one of its ends the junction is not consistent with the germline gene, which may arise from a read error. V is TRBV6-2 or TRBV6-3 and J is TRBJ2-1; tentative D call: TRBD1 (6 bases). Germline V gene data show CDR1 as MNHEY and CDR2 as SVGEGT. The CDR3 is made up of 16 amino acids. The CDR3 sequence is CASSSRGRVSYNELFF. Here the CDR3 DNA reads TGTGCCAGCAGTTCCAGGGGAAGAGTATCCTACAATGAGCTGTTCTTC.

The chain is built from TRBV12-5 and TRBJ2-3; no firm D call. V was shortened by 2 bases and J by 5 bases, with 14 bases between the two germline ends. The germline V gene has CDR1 LGHNT and CDR2 FRNRAP. The CDR3 runs to 15 residues. CDR3 sequence: CASGLSTLGEDTQYF. The CDR3 DNA reads as TGTGCTAGTGGTTTGTCAACCCTTGGGGAAGATACGCAGTATTTT.

This clonotype was seen a few times. CDR3 DNA sequence: TGTGCCAGCAGCGGCTTCGTGGCGGGGATAGGGTACACTGAAGCTTTCTTT. This encodes CASSGFVAGIGYTEAFF. This chain links TRBV7-9 with TRBJ1-1; D gene uncertain. Trimming stripped 5 bases from V and 3 bases from J, with 22 bases between. CDR1 SEHNR and CDR2 FQNEAQ come from the germline V gene (reference sequence). This CDR3 contains 17 residues.

There are a few counts of this clonotype. V usage is TRBV13 and J usage is TRBJ2-3; 12 bases agree with TRBD2. This CDR3 comprises 16 residues. J was trimmed by 7 bases and V by 5 bases; bases with no gene match: 10. Germline lookup yields CDR1 PRHDT and CDR2 FYEKMQ (reference sequence). The CDR3 sequence is CASSPPGLAGKNTQYF. In DNA, the CDR3 is TGTGCCAGCAGCCCGCCGGGACTAGCGGGTAAAAATACGCAGTATTTT.

The chain recombines TRBV6-2 or TRBV6-3 with TRBJ1-5, with 9 bases identical to TRBD1. The V gene end was trimmed by 5 bases and the J gene end by 3 bases; junction bases not matched to a gene: 2. The CDR3 has 14 amino acids. CDR1 is MNHEY and CDR2 is SVGEGT in the germline V gene. The CDR3 DNA reads as TGTGCCAGCAGTGGGACAGGGAACAATCAGCCCCAGCATTTT. It is translated as CASSGTGNNQPQHF.

By sample share, this clonotype is medium-sized. The chain employs TRBV6-1 and TRBJ2-2, with 12 bases aligning to TRBD2. Germline V gene sequence: CDR1 MNHNS, CDR2 SASEGT. The CDR3 contains 13 residues. Germline trimming cut 11 bases from V and 6 bases from J; bases unmatched to any gene: 4. The chain's CDR3 is CASTSGGPGELFF. The CDR3 DNA sequence: TGTGCCTCCACTAGCGGGGGGCCCGGGGAGCTGTTTTTT.

This clonotype has a handful of counts. The J gene is TRBJ1-2, the V gene TRBV5-6; D unresolved. The CDR3 is 16 amino acids. Germline-derived CDR1 and CDR2 are SGHDT and YYEEEE. Trimming stripped 1 base from V and 8 bases from J, with 21 bases between. The CDR3 protein is CASSLLRPASTGGYTF. The CDR3 nucleotides read TGTGCCAGCAGCTTGTTGCGTCCGGCCTCTACGGGAGGCTACACCTTC.

This clonotype was detected only a few times. The rearrangement links TRBV19 to TRBJ2-1; D not resolved. Germline CDR1 and CDR2: LNHDA and SQIVND (reference sequence). V shed 3 bases and J shed 6 bases, with 15 bases lying between them. The CDR3 spans 15 residues. CDR3 coding DNA: TGTGCCAGTAGTATCCCACAGATCAATTTCAATGAGCAGTTCTTC. Its protein product is CASSIPQINFNEQFF.

V usage is TRBV7-9 and J usage is TRBJ2-5, with TRBD2 as a possible D gene (6 bases). The germline V and J ends were trimmed by 3 bases and 1 base, with 9 bases remaining between them. Germline-derived CDR1 and CDR2 are SEHNR and FQNEAQ (reference sequence). The CDR3 consists of 14 residues. The CDR3 sequence is CASSFGGSQETQYF. For the CDR3, the DNA is TGTGCCAGCAGCTTTGGGGGGAGCCAAGAGACCCAGTACTTC.

This chain joins TRBV4-1 and TRBJ2-5; TRBD1 is a possible D gene (5 bases). Germline V gene data show CDR1 as MGHRA and CDR2 as YSYEKL. V lost 5 bases, J lost 4 bases, and 11 bases lay in between. The CDR3 runs 13 residues. The CDR3 DNA reads as TGCGCCAGCAGCTCTCGACAGCTAGAGACCCAGTACTTC. This codes for CASSSRQLETQYF.

J is TRBJ2-3 and V is TRBV4-3; D not certain. Deletions cut 3 bases from V and 2 bases from J, with 12 bases between. Looked up from germline, CDR1 is LGHNA and CDR2 is YSLEER. CDR3 length equals 15 residues. The CDR3 sequence: CASSHGERNTDTQYF. The CDR3 bases are TGCGCCAGCAGCCACGGTGAGCGCAACACAGATACGCAGTATTTT.

This clonotype was counted between two and nine times. V is TRBV6-5 and J is TRBJ2-2; D gene uncertain. The CDR3 contains 15 residues. V was cut by 0 bases and J by 0 bases, with 5 bases left in between. CDR1 is MNHEY, CDR2 SVGAGI, per germline. The CDR3 nucleotides are TGTGCCAGCAGTTACTCGCGACCGAACACCGGGGAGCTGTTTTTT. As protein: CASSYSRPNTGELFF.

DNA for the CDR3: TGTGCCAGCAGTGCCCAGAGAGAAAAACTGTTTTTT. Its protein product is CASSAQREKLFF. The gene calls are TRBV6-6 and TRBJ1-4; the D is unclear. From germline, CDR1 is MNHNY and CDR2 SVGAGI (reference sequence). The CDR3 is 12 residues long. V dropped 5 bases and J dropped 8 bases, with 9 bases sitting between them.

The V call is TRBV7-6, the J call TRBJ2-5; no clear D. The CDR3 spans 14 residues. The germline CDR1 and CDR2 sequences are SGHVS and FNYEAQ. Between the trimmed V and J ends, which lost 5 bases and 11 bases, there was a span of 21 bases. CDR3: CASSDDDTGELQYF. The CDR3 DNA reads TGTGCCAGCAGCGATGACGACACCGGAGAATTGCAGTACTTC.

In its sample, this clonotype was seen a few times. V is TRBV23-1 and J is TRBJ1-6, with 8 bases that match TRBD1. TRBV23-1 is marked as an open reading frame, function uncertain. V was pared by 0 bases and J by 9 bases, with 7 bases of the junction left unmatched. The CDR3 covers 16 residues. The CDR3 sequence: CASSQSRQGLGSPLHF. The CDR3 DNA sequence: TGCGCCAGCAGTCAATCGAGACAGGGGTTAGGTTCACCCCTCCACTTT.

This clonotype has more than one count but fewer than ten. One junction end disagrees with the germline gene, perhaps due to a read error. This rearrangement joins TRBV7-7 to TRBJ2-2; TRBD2 agrees at 9 bases. Germline CDR1 and CDR2: SSHAT and FNYEAQ (reference sequence). The CDR3 is 18 residues long. The CDR3 region is CASSVPRLPAGGLEELFF. CDR3 in DNA: TGTGCTAGCAGCGTCCCCCGCCTCCCGGCGGGGGGGCTCGAGGAGCTGTTTTTT.

A few counts support this clonotype. The V and J genes are TRBV6-1 and TRBJ1-6; TRBD1 is a possible D gene (5 bases). There are 15 residues in the CDR3. Per germline, CDR1 MNHNS and CDR2 SASEGT. Trimming removed 3 bases from V and 9 bases from J, with 15 bases in between. CDR3 sequence reads: CASSERGWEASPLHF. CDR3 DNA: TGTGCCAGCAGTGAGAGGGGCTGGGAGGCTTCACCCCTCCACTTT.

To note about this clonotype: An end of the junction does not agree with germline; a read error may underlie this. The chain has TRBV19 and TRBJ2-3; 8 bases agree with TRBD2. Germline lookup yields CDR1 LNHDA and CDR2 SQIVND (reference sequence). This CDR3 contains 15 residues. The CDR3 sequence is CASRIGTSAADTQYF. The CDR3 nucleotides read TGTGCCAGTAGAATAGGGACTAGTGCTGCAGATACGCAGTATTTT.